A single sample gave rise to the 17 T cell receptor beta chains below, sequenced in a study of response to subunit inactivated influenza vaccine. From the RT-PCR reads, TCRdb called clonotypes with MiXCR, one entry per CDR3 protein. The sample carries 500,000 or so distinct CDR3 sequences, more than 15% recorded once. The sequencing used CD4+ T cells sorted from PBMCs, collected about 24 months after vaccination. Every receptor here comes from a man between 45 and 75 years old who received an inactivated influenza vaccine.

This chain links TRBV4-3 with TRBJ2-2, with D uncertain. The germline V gene encodes CDR1 LGHNA and CDR2 YSLEER. With 1 base removed from V and 2 bases from J, the gap between germline ends came to 8 bases. The CDR3 covers 15 residues. CDR3 residues: CASSQAVGNTGELFF. CDR3 coding DNA: TGCGCCAGCAGCCAAGCGGTGGGCAACACCGGGGAGCTGTTTTTT.

This clonotype was observed a few times. V and J are TRBV10-3 and TRBJ1-1; D is undetermined. The V and J ends lost 7 bases and 4 bases respectively, with 13 bases between them. The length of the CDR3 is 13 residues. Germline lookup yields CDR1 ENHRY and CDR2 SYGVKD. CDR3 sequence (DNA): TGTGCCATCATGGGTCTAAGTCCCACTGAAGCTTTCTTT. Translating gives CAIMGLSPTEAFF.

CDR3 sequence reads: CSARATGTTNYGYTF. As DNA, the CDR3 is TGCAGTGCTAGAGCTACCGGGACCACTAACTATGGCTACACCTTC. V usage is TRBV20-1 and J usage is TRBJ1-2, with D perhaps matching TRBD1 (5 bases). The V gene's germline CDR1 is DFQATT and CDR2 SNEGSKA (reference sequence). V was pared by 1 base and J by 0 bases, with 12 bases between. CDR3 length equals 15 residues.

This clonotype was picked up a small number of times. The rearrangement joins TRBV15 to TRBJ1-1; D unclear. V lost 0 bases and J lost 1, with 9 bases in between. This CDR3 contains 15 residues. Germline-derived CDR1 and CDR2 are LNHNV and YYDKDF (reference sequence). CDR3 nucleotide sequence: TGTGCCACCAGCAGAGATGGCACACCGAACACTGAAGCTTTCTTT. Translated, it gives CATSRDGTPNTEAFF.

V and J are TRBV5-1 and TRBJ2-1, with D unclear. Germline values: CDR1 SGHRS, CDR2 YFSETQ. V lost 0 bases and J 6 bases, leaving 16 bases between the germline ends. This CDR3 has 16 amino acids. This CDR3 is CASSLAARGGSNEQFF. The CDR3 DNA follows: TGCGCCAGCAGCTTGGCCGCCCGAGGTGGCAGCAATGAGCAGTTCTTC. Complete variable domain (other parts from reference TRBV5-1 and TRBJ2-1): KAGVTQTPRYLIKTRGQQVTLSCSPISGHRSVSWYQQTPGQGLQFLFEYFSETQRNKGNFPGRFSGRQFSNSRSEMNVSTLELGDSALYLCASSLAARGGSNEQFFGPGTRLTVL.

The CDR3: CASSPGQVLYEQYF. In nucleotides, the CDR3 is TGTGCCAGCAGTCCGGGACAGGTCCTCTACGAGCAGTACTTC. This sequence joins TRBV27 and TRBJ2-7; 8 nucleotides match TRBD1. This CDR3 is 14 amino acids long. The germline V gene has CDR1 MNHEY and CDR2 SMNVEV (reference sequence). Unmatched junction bases numbered 6, after V lost 5 bases and J lost 3 bases.

This clonotype has more than one count but fewer than ten. V is TRBV29-1 and J is TRBJ1-1; D is unresolved. The germline V gene has CDR1 SQVTM and CDR2 ANQGSEA. The CDR3 extends over 11 amino acids. V lost 7 bases and J lost 5, with 11 bases in between. In DNA, the CDR3 is TGCAGCGCCTCCGACCGTACTGAAGCTTTCTTT. The encoded protein is CSASDRTEAFF. The full variable domain, its missing parts supplied by reference TRBV29-1 and TRBJ1-1, is SAVISQKPSRDICQRGTSLTIQCQVDSQVTMMFWYRQQPGQSLTLIATANQGSEATYESGFVIDKFPISRPNLTFSTLTVSNMSPEDSSIYLCSASDRTEAFFGQGTRLTVV.

This clonotype was seen more than once but under ten times. The V call is TRBV10-3, the J call TRBJ1-2; D is unclear. Trimming left V 2 bases short and J 4 bases short, with 11 bases between. Germline V lookup: CDR1 ENHRY, CDR2 SYGVKD. CDR3 length: 14 residues. Written as DNA, the CDR3 is TGTGCCATCAGTGAGGCTCTAGGTGCCTATGGCTACACCTTC. As protein: CAISEALGAYGYTF.

The table lists this clonotype with many counts. The V call is TRBV29-1, the J call TRBJ1-1; 9 nucleotides match TRBD1. The CDR3 totals 12 residues. Trimming cost V 7 bases and J 3 bases; bases outside gene matches: 3. Germline values: CDR1 SQVTM, CDR2 ANQGSEA. The CDR3 nucleotides are TGCAGCGGGGGACAGGGTTACACTGAAGCTTTCTTT. It is translated as CSGGQGYTEAFF.

The chain couples TRBV3-1 to TRBJ2-7, with D uncertain. The germline V gene encodes CDR1 LGHDT and CDR2 YNNKEL (reference sequence). V was clipped by 1 base and J by 4 bases, with 14 bases between them. The CDR3 sequence is 15 residues long. In DNA form, the CDR3 reads TGTGCCAGCAGCCAAGGGGCGGCTGGGCAATACGAGCAGTACTTC. This encodes CASSQGAAGQYEQYF.

This clonotype has only a few counts. The chain couples TRBV6-2 or TRBV6-3 to TRBJ2-7; D not certain. Trimming removed 6 bases from V and 3 bases from J, with 15 bases in between. The CDR3 extends over 14 amino acids. From germline, CDR1 is MNHEY and CDR2 SVGEGT. CDR3 sequence: CASRVRRNYYEQYF. As DNA, the CDR3 is TGTGCCAGCAGGGTGAGACGGAACTACTACGAGCAGTACTTC.

In its sample, this clonotype was seen a few times. The genes are TRBV29-1 and TRBJ2-3; D is uncertain. CDR1 SQVTM and CDR2 ANQGSEA come from the germline V gene. The CDR3 contains 12 residues. Trimming pared 3 bases from V and 6 bases from J, leaving 10 bases between. CDR3 sequence (DNA): TGCAGCGTTGACGGCAGCTCGGATACGCAGTATTTT. It translates to CSVDGSSDTQYF.

The chain is built from TRBV30 and TRBJ2-1; possibly TRBD1 or TRBD2 for D (5 bases each). CDR1 is GTSNPN and CDR2 is SVGIG in the germline V gene (reference sequence). This CDR3 has 14 amino acids. The ends were cut back, 8 bases at V and 0 bases at J, with 14 bases in the middle. The CDR3 DNA reads as TGTGCCGGGGGAGTGATAAGCTCCTACAATGAGCAGTTCTTC. It encodes CAGGVISSYNEQFF.

In this sample, this clonotype turned up many times. This sequence joins TRBV3-1 and TRBJ1-6; D is uncertain. The V and J ends lost 3 bases and 7 bases respectively, with 7 bases between them. The CDR3 is 13 amino acids. Looked up from germline, CDR1 is LGHDT and CDR2 is YNNKEL (reference sequence). Here the CDR3 DNA reads TGTGCCAGCAGCCAGGGCAGAAATTCACCCCTCCACTTT. Amino acid sequence: CASSQGRNSPLHF.

The chain carries TRBV25-1 and TRBJ2-4; D is perhaps TRBD1 (6 bases). Per germline, CDR1 MGHDK and CDR2 SYGVNS. The CDR3 is 15 amino acids. Trimming stripped 2 bases from V and 1 base from J, with 9 bases between. CDR3 sequence: CASSEEGVAKNIQYF. The CDR3 coding sequence is TGTGCCAGCAGTGAAGAGGGGGTGGCCAAAAACATTCAGTACTTC.

In this sample, this clonotype turned up a few times. The rearrangement joins TRBV5-1 to TRBJ1-2, with D perhaps TRBD1 (6 bases). In germline, CDR1 is SGHRS, CDR2 YFSETQ. The V and J ends lost 0 bases and 2 bases respectively, with 11 bases between them. This CDR3 region has 15 residues. CDR3 DNA: TGCGCCAGCAGCTTGGGGGCAGGGGAGAACTATGGCTACACCTTC. Protein sequence: CASSLGAGENYGYTF. The complete variable domain, with remaining parts taken from reference TRBV5-1 and TRBJ1-2, reads KAGVTQTPRYLIKTRGQQVTLSCSPISGHRSVSWYQQTPGQGLQFLFEYFSETQRNKGNFPGRFSGRQFSNSRSEMNVSTLELGDSALYLCASSLGAGENYGYTFGSGTRLTVV.

The chain recombines TRBV5-6 with TRBJ1-6; TRBD1 is a possible D gene (6 bases). This CDR3 has 13 amino acids. The V and J ends lost 4 bases and 10 bases respectively, with 12 bases between them. Germline V gives CDR1 SGHDT, CDR2 YYEEEE. The CDR3 region is CASSPGQFSPLHF. The CDR3, as DNA: TGTGCCAGCAGCCCCGGACAGTTCTCACCCCTCCACTTT.